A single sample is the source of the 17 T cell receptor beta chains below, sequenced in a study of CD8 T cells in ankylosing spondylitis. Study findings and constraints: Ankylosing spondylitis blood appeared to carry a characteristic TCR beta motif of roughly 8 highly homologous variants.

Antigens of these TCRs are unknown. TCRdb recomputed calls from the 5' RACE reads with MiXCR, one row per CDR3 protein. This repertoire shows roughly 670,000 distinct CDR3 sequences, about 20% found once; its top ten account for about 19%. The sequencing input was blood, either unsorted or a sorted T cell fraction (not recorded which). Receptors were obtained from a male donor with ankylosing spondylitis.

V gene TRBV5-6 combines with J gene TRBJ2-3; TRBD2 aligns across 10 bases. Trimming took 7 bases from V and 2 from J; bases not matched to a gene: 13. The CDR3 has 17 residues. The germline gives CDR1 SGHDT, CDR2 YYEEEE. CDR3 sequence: CASERLAGAPYTDTQYF. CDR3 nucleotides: TGTGCCAGCGAGCGGCTAGCGGGGGCCCCGTACACAGATACGCAGTATTTT.

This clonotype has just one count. This CDR3 is CASSKTGGMNTEAFF. The CDR3 DNA is TGTGCCAGCTCGAAGACAGGGGGGATGAACACTGAAGCTTTCTTT. The J gene is TRBJ1-1, the V gene TRBV18; the match to TRBD1 covers 9 bases. Germline assignment: CDR1 KGHSH and CDR2 LQKENI. The V segment lost 6 bases and the J segment 0 bases; nucleotides outside the gene matches: 5. This CDR3 is 15 amino acids long.

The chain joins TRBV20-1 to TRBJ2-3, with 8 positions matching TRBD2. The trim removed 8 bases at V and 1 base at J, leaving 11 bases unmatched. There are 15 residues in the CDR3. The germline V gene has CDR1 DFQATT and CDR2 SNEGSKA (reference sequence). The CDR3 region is CSFKAGELGTDTQYF. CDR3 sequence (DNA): TGCAGTTTTAAAGCGGGAGAATTGGGCACAGATACGCAGTATTTT.

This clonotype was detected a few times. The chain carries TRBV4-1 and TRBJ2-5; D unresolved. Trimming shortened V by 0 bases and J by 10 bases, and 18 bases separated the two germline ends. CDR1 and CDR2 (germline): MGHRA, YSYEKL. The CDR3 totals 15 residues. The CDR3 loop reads CASSQDRGRPGDQYF. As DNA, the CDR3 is TGCGCCAGCAGCCAAGATCGTGGAAGACCGGGTGACCAGTACTTC.

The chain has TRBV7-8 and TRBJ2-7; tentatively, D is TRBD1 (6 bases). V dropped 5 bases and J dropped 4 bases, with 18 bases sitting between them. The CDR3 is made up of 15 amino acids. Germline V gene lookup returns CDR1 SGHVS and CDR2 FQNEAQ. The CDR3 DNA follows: TGTGCCAGCAGCCTAGGTGGCCAACAGGGTTACGAGCAGTACTTC. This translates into CASSLGGQQGYEQYF.

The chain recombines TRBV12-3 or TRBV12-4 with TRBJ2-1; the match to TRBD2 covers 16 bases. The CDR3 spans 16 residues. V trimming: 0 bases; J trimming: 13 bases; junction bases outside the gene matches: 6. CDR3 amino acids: CASSLAVGLAGGLQFF. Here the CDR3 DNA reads TGTGCCAGCAGTTTAGCGGTGGGACTAGCGGGGGGGCTTCAGTTCTTC.

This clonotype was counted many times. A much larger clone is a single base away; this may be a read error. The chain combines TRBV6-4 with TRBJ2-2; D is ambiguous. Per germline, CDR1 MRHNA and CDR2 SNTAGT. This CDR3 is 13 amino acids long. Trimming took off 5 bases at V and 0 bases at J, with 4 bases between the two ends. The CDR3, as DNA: TGTGCCAGCAGTTCCACGAACACCGGGGAGCTGTTTTTT. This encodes CASSSTNTGELFF.

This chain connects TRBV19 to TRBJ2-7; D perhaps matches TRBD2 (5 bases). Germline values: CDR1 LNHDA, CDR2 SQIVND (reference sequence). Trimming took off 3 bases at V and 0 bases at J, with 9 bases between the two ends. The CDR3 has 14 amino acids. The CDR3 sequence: CASSIGVSSYEQYF. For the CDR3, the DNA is TGTGCCAGTAGTATCGGGGTGAGCTCCTACGAGCAGTACTTC.

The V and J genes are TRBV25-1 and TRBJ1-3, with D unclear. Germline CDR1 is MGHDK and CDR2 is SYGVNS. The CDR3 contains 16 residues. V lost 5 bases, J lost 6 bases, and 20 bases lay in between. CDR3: CASSPGSGAKENTIYF. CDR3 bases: TGTGCCAGCAGTCCTGGGAGCGGAGCTAAGGAAAACACCATATATTTT.

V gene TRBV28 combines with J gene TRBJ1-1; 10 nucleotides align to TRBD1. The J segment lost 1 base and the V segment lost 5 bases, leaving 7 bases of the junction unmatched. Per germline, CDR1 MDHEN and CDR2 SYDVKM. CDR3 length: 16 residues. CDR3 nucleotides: TGTGCCAGCAGTCCCGGACAGGGGGTCGGGAACACTGAAGCTTTCTTT. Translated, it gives CASSPGQGVGNTEAFF.

CDR3 sequence (DNA): TGTGCCAGTACCCGTACTCTTGAAGCTTTCTTT. Its translation: CASTRTLEAFF. The rearrangement joins TRBV2 to TRBJ1-1; the D is unclear. Germline CDR1 SNHLY, CDR2 FYNNEI. The germline V and J ends were trimmed by 9 bases and 7 bases, with 12 bases remaining between them. The CDR3 consists of 11 residues.

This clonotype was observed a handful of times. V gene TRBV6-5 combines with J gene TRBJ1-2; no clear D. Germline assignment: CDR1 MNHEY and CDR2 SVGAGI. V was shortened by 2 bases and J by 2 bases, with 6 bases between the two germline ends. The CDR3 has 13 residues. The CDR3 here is CASSYLLNYGYTF. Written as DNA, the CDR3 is TGTGCCAGCAGTTACCTGTTGAACTATGGCTACACCTTC.

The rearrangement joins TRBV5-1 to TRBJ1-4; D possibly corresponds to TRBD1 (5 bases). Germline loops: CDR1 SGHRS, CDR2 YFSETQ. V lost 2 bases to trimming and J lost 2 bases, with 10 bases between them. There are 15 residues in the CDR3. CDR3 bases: TGCGCCAGCAGCTTTTCGACAGCCACTAATGAAAAACTGTTTTTT. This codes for CASSFSTATNEKLFF.

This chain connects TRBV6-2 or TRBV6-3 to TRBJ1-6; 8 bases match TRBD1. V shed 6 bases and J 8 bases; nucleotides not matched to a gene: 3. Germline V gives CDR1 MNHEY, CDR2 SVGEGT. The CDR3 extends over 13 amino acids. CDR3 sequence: CASRRDRYSPLHF. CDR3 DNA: TGTGCCAGCAGAAGGGACAGGTATTCACCCCTCCACTTT.

DNA of the CDR3: TGTGCCAGCACCCCCGGGACAGGGGAAGAGACCCAGTACTTC. Amino acids: CASTPGTGEETQYF. The gene calls are TRBV9 and TRBJ2-5; 10 bases fit TRBD1. Germline loops: CDR1 SGDLS, CDR2 YYNGEE. The CDR3 consists of 14 residues. The V gene end was trimmed by 6 bases and the J gene end by 3 bases; junction bases not matched to a gene: 5.

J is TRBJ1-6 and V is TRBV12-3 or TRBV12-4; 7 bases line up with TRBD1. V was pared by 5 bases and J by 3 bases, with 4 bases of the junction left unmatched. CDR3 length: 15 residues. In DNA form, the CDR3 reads TGTGCCAGCAGTCCTCGGACAGGCTATAATTCACCCCTCCACTTT. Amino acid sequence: CASSPRTGYNSPLHF.

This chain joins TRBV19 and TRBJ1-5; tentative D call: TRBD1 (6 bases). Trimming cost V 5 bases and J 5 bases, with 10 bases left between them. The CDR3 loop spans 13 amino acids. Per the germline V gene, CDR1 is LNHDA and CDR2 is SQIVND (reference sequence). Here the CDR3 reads CASSLGQYQPQHF. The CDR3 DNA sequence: TGTGCCAGTAGTTTGGGACAATATCAGCCCCAGCATTTT.